This T cell receptor (beta chain) derives from a study of blood T cell repertoires in COVID-19. Generated by immunoSEQ multiplex PCR, the TCRdb table keeps only in-frame clones and is missing some. The data hold 200,000 or so clones, with around 89% observed a single time. The CDR3 extends over 13 amino acids. CDR1 LGHNA and CDR2 YSLEER come from the germline V gene. Trimming shortened V by 1 base and J by 5 bases, and 8 bases separated the two germline ends. The clonotype comes from a man between 25 and 39 years old with COVID-19, enrolled during active disease. The rearrangement uses TRBV4-3 and TRBJ1-2; D uncertain. The sequencing sample was made of peripheral blood. The CDR3 reads CASSQGRTYGYTF. The CDR3 DNA reads as TGCGCCAGCAGCCAAGGACGGACTTATGGCTACACCTTC.